This T cell receptor (beta chain) emerged from a study of shared clonotypes between healthy human individuals. Whole-study context: The study used three CD4 naive, three CD4 memory, two CD8 naive and one CD8 memory plate per donor. Whole-study findings and limits: It was observed that roughly 5% of naive CD4 clonotypes were shared across a few donors.

Assay used: immunoSEQ multiplex PCR; TCRdb lists only in-frame clones, some missing. This sample has 1 million to 1.2 million clones, with around three quarters found just once. A note on this clone: The antigen remains undetermined.

Germline CDR1 and CDR2: SGDLS and YYNGEE. Trimming cost V 0 bases and J 3 bases, with 7 bases left between them. There are 14 residues in the CDR3. The donors, healthy adults who were HIV-negative, had experienced no recent acute infections or vaccinations. Memory CD4+ cells were the fraction left after CD45RA+ naive selection. The sequencing input was memory CD4+ T cells from PBMCs. Subset meaning: CD45RA-negative fraction. The sequence was obtained from a man between 18 and 29 years old in good health. Some clones in this sample may be carry-over from other donors' samples. V gene TRBV9 combines with J gene TRBJ2-1; D call uncertain. The CDR3 DNA follows: TGTGCCAGCAGCGTAGTCGGGTTCTACAATGAGCAGTTCTTC. It encodes CASSVVGFYNEQFF.